This TCR beta chain is from a study of long-term antiretroviral therapy in people with HIV (dated by TCRdb to the early 2020s). For the wider study: Collection of the earliest samples took place about a decade ahead of the 2015 WHO recommendation for immediate ART, at a time when ART was typically delayed until CD4 counts fell. A retrospective serial study tested whether changes in peripheral blood TRB repertoire composition and diversity were associated with ART initiation and durable HIV suppression. A total of 192 cryopreserved PBMC samples were contributed to the cohort by 30 adults with confirmed HIV infection, with samples collected serially over a mean of approximately six years (range 1-12). Among the 25 to 35 participants with HIV, eleven to twelve were female. Test extractions of a monoclonal T-cell line alongside 30 or so polyclonal samples showed no cross-contamination during QIAcube processing.

As for this clone: No antigen is known for it. Base qualities were left out, and no much larger clone turns up one base away.

Participants were included only if at least one PBMC sample before ART initiation and at least two post-ART samples were available. Every participant with HIV received treatment in the United States of America. Before DNA extraction, cryopreserved samples containing 1-10 million PBMC were thawed and washed. At the time of the earliest PBMC sample for each participant with HIV, ages ranged from 23 to 54 years. PBMC samples from each participant spanned 1-4 timepoints before ART initiation and 2-8 timepoints after ART initiation, with a median of 7 samples. For every participant, serial HIV viral load, CD4+ T-cell count, ART history and demographic data were obtained. Genomic DNA was extracted from unsorted PBMC with a Qiagen kit on a QIAcube, processed in batches of 12 samples. Overall results and qualifications from the work: No data were available on ART adherence, viral resistance or therapy changes, limiting inferences about post-ART repertoire changes. Starting ART was linked to a significant rise in TRB diversity, yet even with long-term ART the diversity remained significantly lower than in transplant donor controls. The repertoire was dominated across all time points by expanded TRB clones identified before ART initiation, although this dominance was seen to fluctuate and to decrease in many PLHIV after ART. Because PBMC availability was limited, only the TCR beta chain was sequenced, with no alpha chain pairing. Because pre-ART samples had limited cell numbers, profiling was done on unsorted PBMC rather than on sorted CD4+ and CD8+ T cells. HIV repertoires had narrower CDR3 length ranges than controls, and the network structure suggested an antigen-experienced repertoire that shifted only slightly toward naive after ART. The samples were dated from about 2004 to 2018, and the ART regimens that were used may be less effective than current ART regimens.

Sequencing of the TRB variable region was done with the immunoSEQ hsTCRB v3.0 assay at survey level resolution. TRB sequencing targeted a depth of 40,000-50,000 T-cell genomes per sample. TRB libraries were pooled and sequenced on an Illumina MiSeq using a v3 150-cycle kit. In the source study's methods: Analysis of repertoires was carried out in R inside a reproducible Nextflow workflow spanning QC, data transformation and analysis. LymphoSeq2, an R package for AIRR-Seq data exploration, was used to implement custom analyses. Several samples that yielded fewer than 5000 total TRB sequences were excluded, so that around 190 HIV repertoires were analyzed. Among the 170 to 200 retained HIV repertoires, about 57 were collected before ART initiation and around 130 after ART initiation. Repertoires were downsampled to 5000 TRB nucleotide sequences, with summary statistics averaged over 100 downsampling iterations. The analysis kept only TRB sequences whose CDR3 regions were at least seven amino acids long. Diversity was assessed using a clonality score derived from Shannon entropy and using the Gini coefficient. In repertoire networks, the top 5000 CDR3 amino acid sequences were linked whenever an edit distance of one separated two sequences. GLIPH2 predicted antigen specificity groups and MHC restriction for TRB CDR3 amino acid sequences. CDR3 amino acid sequences were matched against VDJdb and McPAS-TCR to flag known CMV, EBV, HIV or tissue antigen associations. Pre-ART, post-ART and control groups were compared with Wilcoxon signed-rank tests and Holm-Bonferroni correction. TCRdb's version of the immuneACCESS table is confined to in-frame rearrangements and falls short of the full clone set. An unresolved V gene accounts for under half of the shortfall where checked; the remainder is of unknown origin. That table is the source of V, J and clone size, and D and trimming were worked out from the DNA. A total of tens of thousands of clones appear in this sample, around 94% of them only once. The ten largest clones capture 3.6% of the sample.

A distance of 11 bases separates the germline ends of V and J, which lose 8 bases and 4 bases respectively. The CDR3 spans 12 residues, from the cysteine through the phenylalanine. Left in the record is the CDR3 DNA by itself, 36 bases read in frame from the first base. For CDR1 and CDR2, the germline V gene lists SNHLY and FYNNEI. Here the chain combines TRBV2 and TRBJ1-2, and TRBD1 may be the D gene, going by 6 matching bases. The sequence was obtained from a woman aged 45-59 years with HIV. The material sequenced was unsorted PBMCs, taken 4.1 years after starting antiretroviral therapy. The bases read TGTGCCAGCGCCCGGGACACCTATGGCTACACCTTC. The translation is CASARDTYGYTF.